Listed below are T cell receptor beta chains from one sample, sequenced in a study of OX40 agonist ivuxolimab in advanced cancers. Repertoires were generated with immunoSEQ multiplex PCR, while TCRdb's copy carries only in-frame clones and drops some. The table records more than 45,000 clones, roughly 80% of them present only once. Sequenced here: CD4+ or CD8+ T cells sorted from blood, sampled in a trial of the OX40 agonist ivuxolimab. These receptors were taken from an adult with an advanced solid tumor such as melanoma, head and neck, liver or kidney cancer. Each CDR3 is given with its conserved first and last residue. Fields, in order: V gene, J gene, clone size, D gene, CDR3 DNA, CDR3 protein. A D gene is named only where the DNA matches it firmly. Clone size appears in some rows only: once, few, many, or a class for an expanded clone.

>TRBV5-1|TRBJ2-2|NA|TRBD2
TGCGCCAGCAGCTTGGTGGGACTAGCATCCGGGGAGCTGTTTTTT
CASSLVGLASGELFF
>TRBV6-5|TRBJ2-7|few|NA
TGTGCCAGCACGTGGGTGGAAGGAAGCTACGAGCAGTACTTC
CASTWVEGSYEQYF
>TRBV15|TRBJ2-2|NA|NA
TGTGCCACCAGCAGGACGAGGGGAGGCGGGGAGCTGTTTTTT
CATSRTRGGGELFF
>TRBV5-1|TRBJ2-2|NA|TRBD2
TGCGCCAGCAGCTTGGGCGGGGGGGCTAACACCGGGGAGCTGTTTTTT
CASSLGGGANTGELFF
>TRBV10-3|TRBJ2-3|NA|NA
TGTGCCATCAGTGAGAAAGGAGGAGATACGCAGTATTTT
CAISEKGGDTQYF
>TRBV15|TRBJ1-2|NA|NA
TGTGCCACCAGCAATCTTGACCTCTTGGGCTACACCTTC
CATSNLDLLGYTF
>TRBV9|TRBJ2-5|NA|NA
TGTGCCAGCAGCGTAGGCCCGAGAGTGGTTATTCAAGAGACCCAGTACTTC
CASSVGPRVVIQETQYF
>TRBV18|TRBJ1-1|few|NA
TGTGCCAGCTCACCACCGGACCCCAACACTGAAGCTTTCTTT
CASSPPDPNTEAFF
>TRBV5-1|TRBJ2-1|NA|NA
TGCGCCAGCAGCTTGGCCCTTAGCGTCCCAGTCTTC
CASSLALSVPVF
>TRBV7-3|TRBJ2-7|NA|TRBD2
TGTGCCAGCAGTAGCGGGAGGGCCGACGAGCAGTACTTC
CASSSGRADEQYF
>TRBV6-1|TRBJ2-5|NA|NA
TGTGCCAGCAGTGACCCCGGGCCGAATCGGGGAGAGACCCAGTACTTC
CASSDPGPNRGETQYF
>TRBV5-1|TRBJ2-3|once|TRBD2
TGCGCCAGCAATAGCGGGAGCACAGATACGCAGTATTTT
CASNSGSTDTQYF
>TRBV6-1|TRBJ2-3|few|TRBD2
TGTGCCAGCAGGGGACTAGCGGCTAGCACAGATACGCAGTATTTT
CASRGLAASTDTQYF
>TRBV28|TRBJ2-1|NA|NA
TGTGCCAGCAGTAACCCGGGCCACCTATCCTACAATGAGCAGTTCTTC
CASSNPGHLSYNEQFF
>TRBV10-3|TRBJ1-1|NA|TRBD1
TGTGCCATTGGGACAGCTAACACTGAAGCTTTCTTT
CAIGTANTEAFF
>TRBV29-1|TRBJ1-2|NA|TRBD1
TGCAGCGTTGTGCCTCAGGGGGCAGATGGCTACACCTTC
CSVVPQGADGYTF
>TRBV7-6|TRBJ1-5|once|NA
TGTGCCAGCAGCTTAGGAAGCCCCGATCAGCCCCAGCATTTT
CASSLGSPDQPQHF
>TRBV14|TRBJ2-1|NA|NA
TGTGCCAGCAGCCTTCCGGGGGGCCCGAGACGTGAGCAGTTCTTC
CASSLPGGPRREQFF
>TRBV10-3|TRBJ1-6|NA|NA
TGTGCCATCACCTGGACGGAAGGGTCACCCCTCCACTTT
CAITWTEGSPLHF
>TRBV7-2|TRBJ2-7|NA|TRBD2
TGTGCCAGCAGCTTTACTAGCGGGTCCTCCTACGAGCAGTACTTC
CASSFTSGSSYEQYF
>TRBV4-1|TRBJ2-3|NA|TRBD2
TGCGCCAGCAGCCAGACCGCTCCGGGACTAGCGGTAAACACAGATACGCAGTATTTT
CASSQTAPGLAVNTDTQYF
>TRBV11-1|TRBJ2-2|few|NA
TGTGCCAGCAGCTTTAGGCTATTCTTAGGGGGACCGAACACCGGGGAGCTGTTTTTT
CASSFRLFLGGPNTGELFF
>TRBV5-1|TRBJ2-1|few|NA
TGCGCCAGCAGCTTGGACCACAATGAGCAGTTCTTC
CASSLDHNEQFF
>TRBV25-1|TRBJ2-3|NA|TRBD2
TGTGCCAGCAGCGTGGGACTAGCGGGAGCTGCAGATACGCAGTATTTT
CASSVGLAGAADTQYF
>TRBV4-2|TRBJ2-7|NA|TRBD2
TGTGCCAGCAGCCCTACTAGCGGAACATACGAGCAGTACTTC
CASSPTSGTYEQYF
>TRBV2|TRBJ2-5|NA|TRBD1
TGTGCCAGCAGCCGGGACAGGGTGGAGACCCGGTACTTC
CASSRDRVETRYF
>TRBV7-8|TRBJ2-7|NA|NA
TGTGCCAGCAGCCAAAAAGACGAGCAGTACTTC
CASSQKDEQYF
>TRBV18|TRBJ2-3|NA|NA
TGTGCCAGCTCACAAGACTCCCGGTCTGATACGCAGTATTTT
CASSQDSRSDTQYF
>TRBV6-1|TRBJ2-7|NA|NA
TGTGCCAGCAGTGAAGTTTGGGGTTCCTACGAGCAGTACTTC
CASSEVWGSYEQYF
>TRBV7-9|TRBJ2-7|NA|TRBD1
TGTGCCAGCAGCCCGAATCCGGGACAGGGGGCCTTCATCGGCGAGCAGTACTTC
CASSPNPGQGAFIGEQYF
>TRBV11-2|TRBJ2-1|NA|NA
TGTGCCAGCAGCTCCGGGCTAGCGTCCCGAGGGGATGAGCAGTTCTTC
CASSSGLASRGDEQFF
>TRBV5-4|TRBJ2-3|NA|NA
TGTGCCAGCAGCCCCACTAGCAAAGATACGCAGTATTTT
CASSPTSKDTQYF
>TRBV5-1|TRBJ1-2|few|NA
TGCGCCAGCAGCCCCGACCCTAACTATGGCTACACCTTC
CASSPDPNYGYTF
>TRBV5-5|TRBJ2-7|NA|NA
TGTGCCAGCAGCTTGTGGCAGGGAGTTAGCGAGCAGTACTTC
CASSLWQGVSEQYF
>TRBV27|TRBJ1-2|NA|NA
TGTGCCAGCAGTTCCCTGACTGCGAACTATGGCTACACCTTC
CASSSLTANYGYTF
>TRBV19|TRBJ2-2|NA|NA
TGTGCCAGTAGGTCAGTGATGAACACCGGGGAGCTGTTTTTT
CASRSVMNTGELFF
>TRBV7-2|TRBJ2-3|NA|NA
TGTGCCAGCAGCTCTCCTGCGAGGGGACCTACGCAGTATTTT
CASSSPARGPTQYF
>TRBV5-1|TRBJ2-2|NA|NA
TGCGCCAGCAGCTTGATGGGAGCGGCGAACACCGGGGAGCTGTTTTTT
CASSLMGAANTGELFF
>TRBV6-1|TRBJ2-3|NA|TRBD1
TGTGCCAGTTCGGGACAGCAATCGGGAGATACGCAGTATTTT
CASSGQQSGDTQYF
>TRBV27|TRBJ1-2|NA|TRBD1
TGTGCCAGCAGTCGAAGGGTCTCGACAGGGGATAACTATGGCTACACCTTC
CASSRRVSTGDNYGYTF
>TRBV11-2|TRBJ2-7|NA|TRBD1
TGTGCCAGCAGCAACGCCGGACAGGGCCACGAGCAGTACTTC
CASSNAGQGHEQYF
>TRBV6-1|TRBJ1-4|NA|TRBD1
TGTGCCAGCAGTGAAGAATCAACAGGGGGGGATGAAAAACTGTTTTTT
CASSEESTGGDEKLFF
>TRBV5-1|TRBJ1-1|NA|NA
TGCGCCAGCAGCTTAATTACCCTAGGCGGGGCGACTGAAGCTTTCTTT
CASSLITLGGATEAFF
>TRBV28|TRBJ2-5|once|NA
TGTGCCAGCACCCCTCGCCCCTCGGGTGAGACCCAGTACTTC
CASTPRPSGETQYF
>TRBV7-9|TRBJ1-2|NA|NA
TGTGCCAGCAGCTTTGAAGGACAAACGGGCTACACCTTC
CASSFEGQTGYTF
>TRBV30|TRBJ2-3|NA|NA
TGTGCCTGGAGTGTACTGGATACGCAGTATTTT
CAWSVLDTQYF
>TRBV18|TRBJ1-5|NA|NA
TGTGCCAGCTCACCACACTCGGACGGCGCCCCACCCCAGCATTTT
CASSPHSDGAPPQHF
>TRBV6-5|TRBJ1-2|NA|NA
TGTGCCAGCATTGGGGGTGGCTACACCTTC
CASIGGGYTF
>TRBV5-3|TRBJ2-2|NA|TRBD2
TGTGCCCTCCGGGGGGTCGATTACACCGGGGAGCTGTTTTTT
CALRGVDYTGELFF
>TRBV7-8|TRBJ2-7|NA|TRBD2
TGTGCCAGCAGCTTACGGGGGACTAGCGGGAGCGAGCAGTACTTC
CASSLRGTSGSEQYF
>TRBV18|TRBJ1-3|NA|NA
TGTGCCAGAAAGGCAGGTCTTAGCTCTGGAAACACCATATATTTT
CARKAGLSSGNTIYF